This entry lists 27 T cell receptor beta chains sequenced from one sample in a study of blood T cell repertoires in COVID-19. The table came from immunoSEQ multiplex PCR; TCRdb's copy has only in-frame clones and leaves some out. This table holds about 230,000 clones, about 86% found once. Material: peripheral blood. The receptor source for this set is a man of 80 years or more with acute or convalescent COVID-19.

The chain recombines TRBV2 with TRBJ1-2; TRBD1 agrees at 7 bases. The CDR3 has 11 amino acids. The germline V gene encodes CDR1 SNHLY and CDR2 FYNNEI. J lost 10 bases, V lost 7 bases, and 6 bases had no gene match. The CDR3 region is CASMGRGDYTF. The DNA of the CDR3 is TGTGCCAGCATGGGCAGGGGGGACTACACCTTC.

V is TRBV27 and J is TRBJ2-7; TRBD1 matches at 7 bases. The CDR3 totals 15 residues. The germline CDR1 and CDR2 sequences are MNHEY and SMNVEV (reference sequence). J was trimmed by 4 bases and V by 6 bases; bases with no gene match: 12. CDR3 region: CASRPTGQRDYEQYF. As DNA, the CDR3 is TGTGCCAGCAGACCAACGGGACAGCGAGATTACGAGCAGTACTTC.

This clone occurred once. V and J are TRBV24-1 and TRBJ2-3; unclear D gene. This CDR3 is 12 amino acids long. V was clipped by 5 bases and J by 3 bases, with 5 bases between them. Germline V gene lookup returns CDR1 KGHDR and CDR2 SFDVKD. CDR3 sequence (DNA): TGTGCCACCAGTGTCAGGACAGATACGCAGTATTTT. Amino acids: CATSVRTDTQYF.

V and J are TRBV10-1 and TRBJ2-5, with D tentatively TRBD2 (6 bases). The CDR3 consists of 16 residues. Germline loops: CDR1 WNHNN, CDR2 SYGVQD (reference sequence). V was pared by 5 bases and J by 4 bases, with 20 bases between. CDR3 sequence reads: CASSLCLAAPGETQYF. CDR3 nucleotide sequence: TGCGCCAGCAGTTTATGTTTAGCGGCCCCAGGAGAGACCCAGTACTTC.

This sequence joins TRBV29-1 and TRBJ1-1; tentative D call: TRBD1 (5 bases). Germline CDR1 reads SQVTM; CDR2 reads ANQGSEA. Trimming took off 7 bases at V and 5 bases at J, with 20 bases between the two ends. The CDR3 is made up of 14 amino acids. The CDR3 DNA is TGCAGCGCCAGCGGGGGGGTATTGGGTACTGAAGCTTTCTTT. Protein: CSASGGVLGTEAFF. The whole variable domain, filled in from reference TRBV29-1 and TRBJ1-1, reads SAVISQKPSRDICQRGTSLTIQCQVDSQVTMMFWYRQQPGQSLTLIATANQGSEATYESGFVIDKFPISRPNLTFSTLTVSNMSPEDSSIYLCSASGGVLGTEAFFGQGTRLTVV.

The chain uses TRBV4-2 and TRBJ1-1, with D maybe TRBD1 (5 bases). In germline, CDR1 is LGHNA, CDR2 YNFKEQ. This CDR3 region has 14 residues. Trimming shortened V by 0 bases and J by 11 bases, and 16 bases separated the two germline ends. This CDR3 is CASSQERFSGMAFF. As DNA, the CDR3 is TGTGCCAGCAGCCAAGAAAGATTTTCAGGGATGGCTTTCTTT.

This clone was detected once. The gene calls are TRBV5-1 and TRBJ2-6; D unclear. The CDR3 has 18 residues. The V end lost 0 bases, the J end lost 0 bases, and 13 bases lay between the germline ends. Germline CDR1 SGHRS, CDR2 YFSETQ. CDR3 DNA sequence: TGCGCCAGCAGCTTGGTCTGGGCCCAGAGCTCTGGGGCCAACGTCCTGACTTTC. This encodes CASSLVWAQSSGANVLTF.

This sequence joins TRBV27 and TRBJ1-1; the D is unclear. Per the germline V gene, CDR1 is MNHEY and CDR2 is SMNVEV (reference sequence). The length of the CDR3 is 19 residues. Trimming took 5 bases from V and 0 from J, leaving 25 bases between them. The CDR3 sequence: CASSPTPPGSRTMNTEAFF. The DNA of the CDR3 is TGTGCCAGCAGTCCCACACCTCCCGGGTCGAGAACCATGAACACTGAAGCTTTCTTT.

The rearrangement uses TRBV28 and TRBJ2-7; weak D call: TRBD1 (5 bases). Germline values: CDR1 MDHEN, CDR2 SYDVKM. Trimming pared 6 bases from V and 7 bases from J, leaving 13 bases between. The CDR3 is 12 amino acids. The CDR3 loop reads CASSYDSQEQYF. The CDR3 DNA reads TGTGCCAGCAGCTACGACAGTCAAGAGCAGTACTTC.

The gene calls are TRBV6-1 and TRBJ1-1; 7 bases agree with TRBD1. With V trimmed by 3 bases and J by 1 base, 5 bases remained unmatched. Germline CDR1 MNHNS, CDR2 SASEGT. There are 15 residues in the CDR3. The CDR3 bases are TGTGCCAGCAGTGACAGACAGGGAGGGAACACTGAAGCTTTCTTT. Its translation is CASSDRQGGNTEAFF.

The chain recombines TRBV2 with TRBJ2-3; 11 positions agree with TRBD2. The ends lost 6 bases at V and 5 bases at J; junction bases unmatched: 10. The CDR3 loop spans 16 amino acids. CDR1 and CDR2 from the germline V gene are SNHLY and FYNNEI. The CDR3 region is CASRPRTSGLIDTQYF. CDR3 sequence (DNA): TGTGCCAGCAGGCCGAGGACTAGCGGGTTGATAGATACGCAGTATTTT.

This rearrangement joins TRBV5-1 to TRBJ2-3; D is possibly TRBD2 (6 bases). The germline V and J ends were trimmed by 1 base and 4 bases, with 7 bases remaining between them. The CDR3 totals 13 residues. Looked up from germline, CDR1 is SGHRS and CDR2 is YFSETQ. CDR3 nucleotides: TGCGCCAGCAGCTTGACGGGGGCAGATACGCAGTATTTT. Translating it yields CASSLTGADTQYF.

This chain links TRBV28 with TRBJ1-6; D is ambiguous. CDR1 is MDHEN, CDR2 SYDVKM, per germline. Trimming pared 3 bases from V and 8 bases from J, leaving 11 bases between. The CDR3 spans 14 residues. The CDR3 bases are TGTGCCAGCAGTTTGGGGAGTATCGATTCACCCCTCCACTTT. This codes for CASSLGSIDSPLHF.

The gene calls are TRBV2 and TRBJ2-2; D might be TRBD2 (6 bases). CDR3 length equals 15 residues. In germline, CDR1 is SNHLY, CDR2 FYNNEI. Trimming took 5 bases from V and 0 from J, leaving 10 bases between them. CDR3 residues: CASSLGTSNTGELFF. The CDR3 nucleotides read TGTGCCAGCAGTCTTGGGACTTCGAACACCGGGGAGCTGTTTTTT.

This clone has just a few counts. The chain carries TRBV18 and TRBJ2-2; D is unclear. The CDR3 is 17 residues long. CDR1 and CDR2 from the germline V gene are KGHSH and LQKENI. V was pared by 3 bases and J by 1 base, with 15 bases between. CDR3 protein: CASSPIGLLLNTGELFF. The CDR3 DNA sequence: TGTGCCAGCTCACCGATTGGCCTTCTTTTGAACACCGGGGAGCTGTTTTTT.

The chain has TRBV7-8 and TRBJ2-3, with 7 bases identical to TRBD1. This CDR3 contains 14 residues. V was pared by 6 bases and J by 4 bases, with 7 bases of the junction left unmatched. Germline loops: CDR1 SGHVS, CDR2 FQNEAQ. CDR3 protein: CASRIGQVADTQYF. Written as DNA, the CDR3 is TGTGCCAGCAGGATAGGACAGGTTGCAGATACGCAGTATTTT. Complete variable domain (other parts from reference TRBV7-8 and TRBJ2-3): GAGVSQSPRYKVAKRGQDVALRCDPISGHVSLFWYQQALGQGPEFLTYFQNEAQLDKSGLPSDRFFAERPEGSVSTLKIQRTQQEDSAVYLCASRIGQVADTQYFGPGTRLTVL.

The chain carries TRBV5-1 and TRBJ2-3; D gene uncertain. Germline V gene sequence: CDR1 SGHRS, CDR2 YFSETQ. V lost 3 bases to trimming and J lost 2 bases, with 4 bases between them. The CDR3 contains 12 residues. CDR3 sequence: CASSSNTDTQYF. The CDR3 region has the DNA TGCGCCAGCAGCTCCAACACAGATACGCAGTATTTT.

V is TRBV29-1 and J is TRBJ2-2, with a weak D call TRBD1 (5 bases). This CDR3 contains 15 residues. Germline V gene data show CDR1 as SQVTM and CDR2 as ANQGSEA. V lost 5 bases and J lost 0, with 13 bases in between. CDR3 residues: CSVQTGVANTGELFF. CDR3 nucleotide sequence: TGCAGCGTTCAAACAGGAGTAGCGAACACCGGGGAGCTGTTTTTT.

The genes are TRBV4-2 and TRBJ1-1; a possible D gene is TRBD1 (5 bases). CDR1 LGHNA and CDR2 YNFKEQ come from the germline V gene. Between the trimmed V and J ends, which lost 5 bases and 3 bases, there was a span of 16 bases. This CDR3 spans 15 amino acids. This CDR3 reads CASSAKAGRDTEAFF. The CDR3 bases are TGTGCCAGCAGCGCAAAGGCAGGGAGGGACACTGAAGCTTTCTTT.

V gene TRBV11-3 combines with J gene TRBJ1-3, with D unclear. V was pared by 4 bases and J by 1 base, with 8 bases between. Germline V CDR1 and CDR2: SGHNT, YENEEA. This CDR3 has 14 residues. CDR3 DNA sequence: TGTGCCAGCAGCTCAACACAGTCTGGAAACACCATATATTTT. This gives the protein CASSSTQSGNTIYF.

V usage is TRBV2 and J usage is TRBJ2-5; 7 bases agree with TRBD2. CDR3 size: 13 residues. V lost 8 bases, J lost 4 bases, and 7 bases stayed unmatched. In germline, CDR1 is SNHLY, CDR2 FYNNEI. CDR3 loop: CASQERGIETQYF. The DNA of the CDR3 is TGTGCCAGCCAGGAGCGGGGAATAGAGACCCAGTACTTC. Looking up the rest from reference TRBV2 and TRBJ2-5 gives the full variable domain: EPEVTQTPSHQVTQMGQEVILRCVPISNHLYFYWYRQILGQKVEFLVSFYNNEISEKSEIFDDQFSVERPDGSNFTLKIRSTKLEDSAMYFCASQERGIETQYFGPGTRLLVL.

The CDR3 DNA reads TGTGCCTCGAGCGGCTCCTATAATTCACCCCTCCACTTT. Translating it yields CASSGSYNSPLHF. V gene TRBV6-5 combines with J gene TRBJ1-6; D is ambiguous. With 11 bases removed from V and 0 bases from J, the gap between germline ends came to 8 bases. Germline V gene data show CDR1 as MNHEY and CDR2 as SVGAGI. This CDR3 is built from 13 residues.

The J gene is TRBJ2-7, the V gene TRBV27; a possible D gene is TRBD2 (5 bases). The CDR3 covers 19 residues. Trimming pared 1 base from V and 6 bases from J, leaving 28 bases between. CDR1 is MNHEY, CDR2 SMNVEV, per germline (reference sequence). The CDR3 nucleotides are TGTGCCAGCAGTTTATACCCACCTTTGGCCCTGGCTAGCCGGCGCGAGCAGTACTTC. Translated: CASSLYPPLALASRREQYF.

The rearrangement uses TRBV24-1 and TRBJ2-5; 7 bases are a match to TRBD1. CDR1 and CDR2 from the germline V gene are KGHDR and SFDVKD. The CDR3 is made up of 16 amino acids. J was trimmed by 5 bases and V by 4 bases; bases with no gene match: 12. The CDR3 sequence: CATSEGRTGIGETQYF. In nucleotides, the CDR3 is TGTGCCACCAGTGAGGGCCGGACAGGAATAGGGGAGACCCAGTACTTC.

The chain couples TRBV29-1 to TRBJ2-7; D is possibly TRBD2 (5 bases). CDR1 is SQVTM, CDR2 ANQGSEA, per germline. This CDR3 is 11 amino acids long. The CDR3 loop is CRVPRVYEQYF. As DNA, the CDR3 is TGCAGGGTCCCGCGGGTCTACGAGCAGTACTTC.

This clone was picked up a small number of times. The chain couples TRBV11-2 to TRBJ1-6; 8 nucleotides line up with TRBD1. The V gene's germline CDR1 is SGHAT and CDR2 FQNNGV. V dropped 4 bases and J dropped 9; count of bases not matched to a gene: 8. CDR3 length equals 15 residues. CDR3 nucleotides: TGTGCCAGCAGCTCCTCCGGACAGGGAAGTTCACCCCTCCACTTT. Translated: CASSSSGQGSSPLHF.

This clone was recorded once. This chain uses TRBV28 with TRBJ2-3; TRBD2 matches 8 bases. V shed 5 bases and J 11 bases; nucleotides not matched to a gene: 6. This CDR3 spans 12 amino acids. CDR1 is MDHEN, CDR2 SYDVKM, per germline. The CDR3 spells CASSILAGMQYF. CDR3 in DNA: TGTGCCAGCAGTATTTTAGCGGGGATGCAGTATTTT. Complete variable domain (other parts from reference TRBV28 and TRBJ2-3): DVKVTQSSRYLVKRTGEKVFLECVQDMDHENMFWYRQDPGLGLRLIYFSYDVKMKEKGDIPEGYSVSREKKERFSLILESASTNQTSMYLCASSILAGMQYFGPGTRLTVL.